This T cell receptor (beta chain) was sequenced in a study of T-cell memory formation after mild COVID-19. At the level of the study: TCR clusters largely stayed donor specific. General observations from the study: Contracting CD4+ clones sat mainly in CM and EM; CD8+ in EMRA. Memory cells collected pre-infection included some clones that later responded, suggesting cross-reactive memory joined.

Germline CDR1 MNHEY, CDR2 SVGEGT. The CDR3 runs 13 residues. V lost 4 bases and J 3 bases, leaving 7 bases between the germline ends. There are many counts of this clonotype. The target antigen is unknown. TCR alpha and TCR beta cDNA libraries carrying sample barcodes and UMIs came from 5'RACE with constant-segment primers. TCRdb analysed the 5' RACE reads with MiXCR anew, one entry per CDR3 protein. The top ten hold around 20% of the sample, which has a few hundred thousand distinct CDR3 sequences, 20% seen once. Sequenced sample: PBMCs or a T cell subset sorted from them (not recorded which). The TCR originated in a man aged 18 to 35 who had mild COVID-19 (a few samples of this study predate the infection). Cell type and time point are not known. The V call is TRBV6-2 or TRBV6-3, the J call TRBJ2-1; possible D gene TRBD2, 5 bases. The DNA for the CDR3 is TGTGCCAGCAGTTCACGGGACTACAATGAGCAGTTCTTC. This codes for CASSSRDYNEQFF.